These T cell receptor beta chains were read from a single sample in a study of T-cell memory formation after mild COVID-19. MiXCR was run by TCRdb on the 5' RACE reads, yielding one entry per CDR3 protein. The data hold 120,000 to 150,000 distinct CDR3 sequences, with 15% to 20% observed a single time. The specimen sequenced was PBMCs or a T cell subset sorted from them (not recorded which). These TCRs come from an adult woman who had mild COVID-19 (a few samples of this study predate the infection). Cell type and time point are not known. Both conserved end residues are part of each CDR3. Fields, in order: D gene, V gene, clone size, J gene, CDR3 protein, CDR3 DNA. A D gene is named only where the DNA matches it firmly. The size entry is marked missing in some rows and otherwise reads once, few, many or a size class.

D: NA
V: TRBV7-9
size: few
J: TRBJ2-7
CDR3: CASSRSGPSYEQYF
DNA: TGTGCCAGCAGCCGCTCGGGACCCTCCTACGAGCAGTACTTC

D: TRBD2
V: TRBV5-1
size: many
J: TRBJ2-1
CDR3: CASSGAGEQFF
DNA: TGCGCCAGCAGCGGAGCGGGGGAGCAGTTCTTC

D: TRBD1
V: TRBV7-8
size: NA
J: TRBJ2-4
CDR3: CASSVGTGTNIQYF
DNA: TGTGCCAGCAGCGTTGGGACAGGGACAAACATTCAGTACTTC

D: NA
V: TRBV12-3/TRBV12-4
size: few
J: TRBJ1-5
CDR3: CASSLEDFGSNQPQHF
DNA: TGTGCCAGCAGTTTAGAGGACTTTGGGAGCAATCAGCCCCAGCATTTT

D: NA
V: TRBV7-6
size: many
J: TRBJ2-1
CDR3: CASSPRRISDEQFF
DNA: TGTGCCAGCAGCCCCCGACGAATCAGCGATGAGCAGTTCTTC

D: TRBD2
V: TRBV6-5
size: NA
J: TRBJ2-2
CDR3: CASSLTGGGSNTGELFF
DNA: TGTGCCAGCAGCCTCACTGGGGGGGGTTCGAACACCGGGGAGCTGTTTTTT

D: TRBD2
V: TRBV6-5
size: few
J: TRBJ2-7
CDR3: CASGHSGAYEQYF
DNA: TGTGCCAGCGGCCACAGCGGGGCCTACGAGCAGTACTTC

D: NA
V: TRBV7-9
size: NA
J: TRBJ2-1
CDR3: CASSSRDIYNEQFF
DNA: TGTGCCAGCAGCTCCCGGGACATATACAATGAGCAGTTCTTC

D: TRBD2
V: TRBV5-6
size: few
J: TRBJ2-1
CDR3: CASSLDLERGGYNEQFF
DNA: TGTGCCAGCAGCTTGGATTTGGAGCGGGGGGGATACAATGAGCAGTTCTTC

D: NA
V: TRBV12-3/TRBV12-4
size: few
J: TRBJ1-1
CDR3: CASTLAGVTEAFF
DNA: TGTGCCAGCACCCTGGCGGGGGTTACTGAAGCTTTCTTT

D: TRBD1
V: TRBV29-1
size: NA
J: TRBJ2-7
CDR3: CSVEDLRGREQYF
DNA: TGCAGCGTTGAAGATCTCAGGGGGCGAGAGCAGTACTTC

D: TRBD1
V: TRBV7-3
size: few
J: TRBJ2-1
CDR3: CASSPRDRGVF
DNA: TGTGCCAGCAGCCCTAGGGACAGGGGGGTCTTC

D: TRBD1
V: TRBV24-1
size: NA
J: TRBJ1-1
CDR3: CATSDRGPNTEAFF
DNA: TGTGCCACCAGTGATAGGGGGCCGAACACTGAAGCTTTCTTT

D: NA
V: TRBV7-2
size: NA
J: TRBJ2-7
CDR3: CASSSDYSYEQYF
DNA: TGTGCCAGCAGCTCCGATTACAGTTACGAGCAGTACTTC

D: NA
V: TRBV12-3/TRBV12-4
size: few
J: TRBJ1-2
CDR3: CASSWTVMIRGYTF
DNA: TGTGCCAGCAGTTGGACAGTCATGATCCGTGGCTACACCTTC

D: TRBD1
V: TRBV6-5
size: few
J: TRBJ2-7
CDR3: CASSYSRQGWAEQYF
DNA: TGTGCCAGCAGTTACTCGAGACAGGGATGGGCCGAGCAGTACTTC

D: TRBD2
V: TRBV9
size: NA
J: TRBJ2-4
CDR3: CASSVYSGGPLAKNIQYF
DNA: TGTGCCAGCAGCGTATATAGCGGGGGGCCACTAGCCAAAAACATTCAGTACTTC

D: NA
V: TRBV10-3
size: NA
J: TRBJ2-4
CDR3: CAIGDGTVAKNIQYF
DNA: TGTGCCATCGGGGACGGGACGGTAGCCAAAAACATTCAGTACTTC

D: TRBD1
V: TRBV12-5
size: NA
J: TRBJ2-5
CDR3: CASGLPNPDRARHETQYF
DNA: TGTGCTAGTGGTTTGCCTAACCCGGACAGGGCCCGGCATGAGACCCAGTACTTC

D: NA
V: TRBV3-1
size: few
J: TRBJ2-2
CDR3: CASSQGLSTGELFF
DNA: TGTGCCAGCAGCCAAGGCCTTTCCACCGGGGAGCTGTTTTTT

D: TRBD2
V: TRBV5-4
size: few
J: TRBJ2-7
CDR3: CASSPGGASAYEQYF
DNA: TGTGCCAGCAGCCCGGGGGGAGCGTCGGCCTACGAGCAGTACTTC

D: TRBD2
V: TRBV11-3
size: NA
J: TRBJ2-2
CDR3: CASSGGRNTGELFF
DNA: TGTGCCAGCAGCGGCGGGAGGAACACCGGGGAGCTGTTTTTT

D: TRBD2
V: TRBV7-2
size: NA
J: TRBJ2-1
CDR3: CASSPRGLTSGGAGNEQFF
DNA: TGTGCCAGCAGCCCGCGGGGGCTGACTAGCGGGGGGGCGGGCAATGAGCAGTTCTTC

D: TRBD1
V: TRBV5-1
size: few
J: TRBJ2-2
CDR3: CASEGGQGTTGELFF
DNA: TGCGCCAGCGAGGGAGGACAGGGGACCACCGGGGAGCTGTTTTTT

D: NA
V: TRBV5-1
size: NA
J: TRBJ2-6
CDR3: CASSSPGSGANVLTF
DNA: TGCGCCAGCAGCTCCCCGGGCTCTGGGGCCAACGTCCTGACTTTC

D: NA
V: TRBV7-8
size: NA
J: TRBJ1-5
CDR3: CASSLVKGGSNQPQHF
DNA: TGTGCCAGCAGCCTCGTCAAGGGCGGTAGCAATCAGCCCCAGCATTTT

D: TRBD1
V: TRBV7-2
size: few
J: TRBJ2-5
CDR3: CASSLGDRVQETQYF
DNA: TGTGCCAGCAGCTTGGGGGACAGGGTACAAGAGACCCAGTACTTC

D: TRBD2
V: TRBV7-6
size: few
J: TRBJ2-1
CDR3: CASSLGGLTSGLNEQFF
DNA: TGTGCCAGCAGCTTAGGCGGGTTGACTAGCGGGCTTAATGAGCAGTTCTTC

D: TRBD2
V: TRBV27
size: many
J: TRBJ2-7
CDR3: CASSSHASGKSSEQYF
DNA: TGTGCCAGCAGCTCCCATGCCAGCGGGAAATCGTCCGAGCAGTACTTC

D: NA
V: TRBV5-6
size: NA
J: TRBJ2-1
CDR3: CASRWGSNEQFF
DNA: TGTGCCAGCAGGTGGGGGAGCAACGAGCAGTTCTTC

D: NA
V: TRBV7-9
size: once
J: TRBJ2-5
CDR3: CASSLVGPQETQYF
DNA: TGTGCCAGCAGCTTAGTAGGGCCGCAAGAGACCCAGTACTTC

D: TRBD2
V: TRBV20-1
size: NA
J: TRBJ2-7
CDR3: CSASVSGGRIARQYF
DNA: TGCAGTGCTTCGGTCTCGGGCGGGAGAATAGCTCGGCAGTACTTC

D: NA
V: TRBV5-1
size: few
J: TRBJ1-1
CDR3: CASSLGPTEDTEAFF
DNA: TGCGCCAGCAGCTTGGGGCCCACAGAAGACACTGAAGCTTTCTTT

D: NA
V: TRBV2
size: few
J: TRBJ2-2
CDR3: CASKRLGGGPTGELFF
DNA: TGTGCCAGCAAACGTTTAGGGGGAGGGCCGACCGGGGAGCTGTTTTTT

D: TRBD1
V: TRBV7-2
size: NA
J: TRBJ2-2
CDR3: CASSARTGGSGTGELFF
DNA: TGTGCCAGCAGCGCCCGGACAGGGGGTTCGGGCACCGGGGAGCTGTTTTTT

D: TRBD2
V: TRBV3-1
size: few
J: TRBJ2-5
CDR3: CASSQGAGGPQQETQYF
DNA: TGTGCCAGCAGCCAAGGAGCGGGGGGACCACAACAAGAGACCCAGTACTTC

D: NA
V: TRBV9
size: NA
J: TRBJ2-5
CDR3: CASSGDTVQETQYF
DNA: TGTGCCAGCAGCGGGGACACGGTCCAAGAGACCCAGTACTTC

D: NA
V: TRBV20-1
size: NA
J: TRBJ2-1
CDR3: CSALPGTSNEQFF
DNA: TGCAGTGCCTTGCCCGGGACTTCCAATGAGCAGTTCTTC

D: NA
V: TRBV11-3
size: NA
J: TRBJ2-5
CDR3: CASSLQGGGETQYF
DNA: TGTGCCAGCAGCTTACAGGGTGGCGGGGAGACCCAGTACTTC

D: NA
V: TRBV20-1
size: many
J: TRBJ2-7
CDR3: CSAREGREYEQYF
DNA: TGCAGTGCTAGGGAGGGCAGGGAATACGAGCAGTACTTC

D: NA
V: TRBV12-3/TRBV12-4
size: NA
J: TRBJ1-2
CDR3: CASSSQLLYGYTF
DNA: TGTGCCAGCAGTTCGCAGTTACTCTATGGCTACACCTTC

D: NA
V: TRBV18
size: NA
J: TRBJ2-1
CDR3: CASSPRQVGDEQFF
DNA: TGTGCCAGCTCACCGAGGCAGGTTGGGGATGAGCAGTTCTTC

D: NA
V: TRBV3-1
size: few
J: TRBJ2-7
CDR3: CASSLSDRIYEQYF
DNA: TGTGCCAGCAGCCTCTCTGACCGGATTTACGAGCAGTACTTC

D: NA
V: TRBV24-1
size: few
J: TRBJ1-4
CDR3: CATSDSRLAKLFF
DNA: TGTGCCACCAGTGACTCGCGACTGGCTAAACTGTTTTTT

D: TRBD2
V: TRBV12-3/TRBV12-4
size: NA
J: TRBJ2-7
CDR3: CASRYAGVPYEQYF
DNA: TGTGCCAGCAGGTACGCGGGAGTACCCTACGAGCAGTACTTC

D: NA
V: TRBV10-3
size: NA
J: TRBJ2-7
CDR3: CAISEEQAFQYF
DNA: TGTGCCATCAGTGAGGAGCAGGCCTTTCAGTACTTC

D: NA
V: TRBV15
size: NA
J: TRBJ2-7
CDR3: CATSRPQGEQYF
DNA: TGTGCCACCAGCAGACCCCAGGGAGAGCAGTACTTC

D: NA
V: TRBV7-2
size: NA
J: TRBJ2-1
CDR3: CASSLIGRSAFYNEQFF
DNA: TGTGCCAGCAGCCTCATAGGCCGGAGCGCCTTCTACAATGAGCAGTTCTTC

D: TRBD1
V: TRBV15
size: few
J: TRBJ2-7
CDR3: CATSRDLGDSYEQYF
DNA: TGTGCCACCAGCAGAGACCTAGGGGACAGCTACGAGCAGTACTTC

D: NA
V: TRBV20-1
size: NA
J: TRBJ1-1
CDR3: CSALIGGGDTEAFF
DNA: TGCAGTGCCCTGATTGGAGGGGGGGACACTGAAGCTTTCTTT

D: NA
V: TRBV11-3
size: few
J: TRBJ2-2
CDR3: CASTQVTGELFF
DNA: TGTGCCAGCACGCAAGTCACCGGGGAGCTGTTTTTT

D: NA
V: TRBV9
size: NA
J: TRBJ1-2
CDR3: CASSINSDQLNYGYTF
DNA: TGTGCCAGCAGCATCAACTCCGACCAGCTTAACTATGGCTACACCTTC

D: NA
V: TRBV5-5
size: many
J: TRBJ2-5
CDR3: CASSRGRETQYF
DNA: TGTGCCAGCAGTCGAGGGCGAGAGACCCAGTACTTC

D: TRBD2
V: TRBV11-3
size: NA
J: TRBJ2-7
CDR3: CASSLVKEMGLRGQYF
DNA: TGTGCCAGCAGCTTAGTTAAGGAGATGGGACTACGAGGGCAGTACTTC

D: NA
V: TRBV4-1
size: few
J: TRBJ2-3
CDR3: CASSQEFAGSGTDTQYF
DNA: TGCGCCAGCAGCCAAGAGTTTGCAGGGTCGGGCACAGATACGCAGTATTTT

D: TRBD1
V: TRBV4-1
size: few
J: TRBJ2-7
CDR3: CAGSQGQNYEQYF
DNA: TGCGCCGGCAGCCAGGGACAGAACTACGAGCAGTACTTC

D: TRBD1
V: TRBV10-3
size: NA
J: TRBJ2-7
CDR3: CAISDPGQGYSLLYEQYF
DNA: TGTGCCATCAGTGACCCTGGACAGGGCTACTCACTCTTATACGAGCAGTACTTC

D: NA
V: TRBV12-3/TRBV12-4
size: NA
J: TRBJ2-3
CDR3: CASSLLESTDTQYF
DNA: TGTGCCAGCAGTTTATTGGAGAGCACAGATACGCAGTATTTT

D: NA
V: TRBV6-5
size: many
J: TRBJ2-7
CDR3: CASSYSGQGSYEQYF
DNA: TGTGCCAGCAGTTACTCGGGGCAGGGGTCCTACGAGCAGTACTTC